This T cell receptor (beta chain) was recorded in a study of cytomegalovirus exposure and HLA in healthy donors. As for the study in general: According to later analysis, the same platform produced the 120 validation and under 750 first-cohort repertoires. Study-level points and caveats: Reports indicated that the classifier achieved high specificity and sensitivity in diagnosing cytomegalovirus status. A list of approximately 160 TCR beta chains associated with cytomegalovirus was given. Subsequent analysis revealed that first-cohort TCR clusters tended to co-occur in the 100 to 150 validation repertoires.

This CDR3 is 15 amino acids long. Trimming took 7 bases from V and 7 from J, leaving 17 bases between them. CDR1 and CDR2 from the germline V gene are MDHEN and SYDVKM. As for this clone: No antigen is known for it.

Repertoires were generated with immunoSEQ multiplex PCR, while TCRdb's copy carries only in-frame clones and drops some. The table records 150,000 to 200,000 clones, about 81% of them present only once. The sequence derives from a woman aged 30 to 39 in good health and CMV-seronegative. The specimen was PBMCs. The V and J genes are TRBV28 and TRBJ1-6; D possibly corresponds to TRBD1 (6 bases). CDR3 coding DNA: TGTGCCAGCACCTTAGGGGGGGCATTAAATTCACCCCTCCACTTT. Translated: CASTLGGALNSPLHF.